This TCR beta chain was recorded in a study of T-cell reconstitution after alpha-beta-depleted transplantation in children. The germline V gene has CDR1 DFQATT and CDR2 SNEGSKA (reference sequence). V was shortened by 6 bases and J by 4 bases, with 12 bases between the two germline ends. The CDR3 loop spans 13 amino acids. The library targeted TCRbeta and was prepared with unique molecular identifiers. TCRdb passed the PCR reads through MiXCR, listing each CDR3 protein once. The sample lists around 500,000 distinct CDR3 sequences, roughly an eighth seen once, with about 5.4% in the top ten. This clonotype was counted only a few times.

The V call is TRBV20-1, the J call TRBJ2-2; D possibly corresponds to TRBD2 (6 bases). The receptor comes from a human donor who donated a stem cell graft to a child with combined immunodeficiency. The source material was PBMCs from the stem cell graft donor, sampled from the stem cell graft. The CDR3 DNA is TGCAGTGCACGCGGGATAGGCACCGGGGAGCTGTTTTTT. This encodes CSARGIGTGELFF.